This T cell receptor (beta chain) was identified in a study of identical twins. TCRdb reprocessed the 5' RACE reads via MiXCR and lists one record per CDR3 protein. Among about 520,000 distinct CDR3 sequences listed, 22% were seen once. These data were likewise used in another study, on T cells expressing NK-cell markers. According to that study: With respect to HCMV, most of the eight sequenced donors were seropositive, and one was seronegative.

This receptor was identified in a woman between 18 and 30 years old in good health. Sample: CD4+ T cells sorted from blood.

The CDR3 DNA follows: TGTGCCCAAGGGAGCAGGGTGTACGGCTACACCTTC. Translation: CAQGSRVYGYTF. The chain carries TRBV6-5 and TRBJ1-2; a weak D match, TRBD1 (5 bases). The CDR3 extends over 12 amino acids. With 11 bases removed from V and 8 bases from J, the gap between germline ends came to 18 bases. In germline, CDR1 is MNHEY, CDR2 SVGAGI.